The 17 T cell receptor beta chains presented below share a single source sample, sequenced in a study of T cells in Graves' hyperthyroidism and ophthalmopathy. The CDR3 regions of TCR beta were amplified from RNA transcripts. HTBI primers were the set used in a first-round RT-PCR of the TCR CDR3. A single record per CDR3 protein comes from TCRdb applying MiXCR to the multiplex PCR reads. Among roughly 500,000 distinct CDR3 sequences listed, roughly 25% were seen once. The source material was blood. These receptors came from a woman aged 25-40 years with Graves' ophthalmopathy.

This clonotype was seen a few times. The chain combines TRBV27 with TRBJ1-2, with no clear D. This CDR3 spans 15 amino acids. Germline V CDR1 and CDR2: MNHEY, SMNVEV (reference sequence). Between the trimmed V and J ends, which lost 0 bases and 7 bases, there was a span of 15 bases. CDR3 region: CASSLSGLNGLGYTF. The CDR3 DNA is TGTGCCAGCAGTTTATCCGGCCTTAATGGGCTTGGCTACACCTTC.

This clonotype was seen repeatedly, ten times or more. The V call is TRBV7-2, the J call TRBJ2-5, with D perhaps TRBD1 (5 bases). Per germline, CDR1 SGHTA and CDR2 FQGNSA. The CDR3 runs to 16 residues. V lost 1 base and J lost 1, with 13 bases in between. CDR3 protein: CASSLGQFSFQETQYF. In DNA, the CDR3 is TGTGCCAGCAGCTTAGGACAGTTCAGCTTCCAAGAGACCCAGTACTTC.

Many counts were recorded for this clonotype. This chain uses TRBV12-3 or TRBV12-4 with TRBJ1-6; a weak D match, TRBD1 (6 bases). The CDR3 runs to 13 residues. V was shortened by 4 bases and J by 10 bases, with 11 bases between the two germline ends. The CDR3: CASSSDRDSPLHF. CDR3 DNA sequence: TGTGCCAGCAGTTCGGACAGAGACTCACCCCTCCACTTT.

In this sample, this clonotype turned up a few times. The rearrangement links TRBV27 to TRBJ1-2; 7 bases agree with TRBD1. J was trimmed by 4 bases and V by 5 bases; bases with no gene match: 7. The germline V gene has CDR1 MNHEY and CDR2 SMNVEV (reference sequence). CDR3 length equals 14 residues. CDR3 DNA: TGTGCCAGCAGTATACGACAGGGCCTCTATGGCTACACCTTC. Protein product: CASSIRQGLYGYTF.

This clonotype was counted many times. This sequence joins TRBV12-3 or TRBV12-4 and TRBJ1-1; 8 nucleotides match TRBD1. Trimming cost V 6 bases and J 6 bases; bases outside gene matches: 6. The length of the CDR3 is 13 residues. The CDR3 here is CASSPMTGAEAFF. CDR3 sequence (DNA): TGTGCCAGCAGCCCGATGACAGGGGCTGAAGCTTTCTTT.

This clonotype was seen ten or more times. J is TRBJ1-5 and V is TRBV6-5; no reliable D call. V dropped 0 bases and J dropped 4 bases, with 7 bases sitting between them. The CDR3 totals 14 residues. Germline V CDR1 and CDR2: MNHEY, SVGAGI. The chain's CDR3 is CASSYSKGNQPQHF. The DNA of the CDR3 is TGTGCCAGCAGTTACTCGAAAGGGAATCAGCCCCAGCATTTT.

V gene TRBV6-1 combines with J gene TRBJ1-6; no firm D call. Germline V gene sequence: CDR1 MNHNS, CDR2 SASEGT. Trimming took off 4 bases at V and 3 bases at J, with 4 bases between the two ends. The CDR3 is made up of 13 amino acids. The CDR3 region is CASSASYNSPLHF. The CDR3 nucleotides read TGTGCCAGCAGTGCCAGCTATAATTCACCCCTCCACTTT.

This chain uses TRBV7-9 with TRBJ1-6; 9 bases fit TRBD1. The CDR3 sequence is 14 residues long. Trimming removed 2 bases from V and 8 bases from J; junction bases left unmatched: 1. CDR1 SEHNR and CDR2 FQNEAQ come from the germline V gene (reference sequence). The CDR3 region has the DNA TGTGCCAGCAGCTTAACAGGGGGCGATTCACCCCTCCACTTT. Translated: CASSLTGGDSPLHF.

This clonotype has ten or more counts. The V call is TRBV6-1, the J call TRBJ2-5, with D possibly being TRBD1 (5 bases). CDR1 and CDR2 (germline): MNHNS, SASEGT. The CDR3 is 13 amino acids. V lost 4 bases and J 1 base, leaving 7 bases between the germline ends. The CDR3 DNA sequence: TGTGCCAGCAGTGCGCAGGGCCAAGAGACCCAGTACTTC. This translates into CASSAQGQETQYF.

This clonotype showed up many times. The J gene is TRBJ1-3, the V gene TRBV12-3 or TRBV12-4; no clear D. This CDR3 comprises 14 residues. V lost 6 bases, J lost 0 bases, and 9 bases lay in between. The CDR3 nucleotides read TGTGCCAGCAGGGAGTGGGGCTCTGGAAACACCATATATTTT. Encoded protein: CASREWGSGNTIYF.

The rearrangement joins TRBV6-1 to TRBJ1-1; 8 bases line up with TRBD1. The CDR3 loop spans 11 amino acids. Germline CDR1 reads MNHNS; CDR2 reads SASEGT. The J segment lost 7 bases and the V segment lost 10 bases, leaving 5 bases of the junction unmatched. CDR3 nucleotide sequence: TGTGCCACCGGACAGGGCGGTGAAGCTTTCTTT. As protein: CATGQGGEAFF.

The J gene is TRBJ1-1, the V gene TRBV7-6; D remains unclear. CDR1 and CDR2 (germline): SGHVS, FNYEAQ. The germline V and J ends were trimmed by 1 base and 5 bases, with 14 bases remaining between them. This CDR3 spans 15 amino acids. The CDR3 nucleotides are TGTGCCAGCAGCTTAGACAGAACTAAGGAGACTGAAGCTTTCTTT. This gives the protein CASSLDRTKETEAFF.

This clonotype was observed a handful of times. This sequence joins TRBV2 and TRBJ2-5, with TRBD1 matching 7 bases. The CDR3 is made up of 15 amino acids. V lost 6 bases to trimming and J lost 2 bases; unmatched junction nucleotides: 9. CDR1 and CDR2 (germline): SNHLY, FYNNEI. The CDR3 DNA is TGTGCCAGCAGCCCGGGACAGACACCTCAAGAGACCCAGTACTTC. Translated: CASSPGQTPQETQYF.

This clonotype was detected only a few times. V gene TRBV6-4 combines with J gene TRBJ1-5; D may be TRBD1 (5 bases). There are 17 residues in the CDR3. The ends were cut back, 6 bases at V and 11 bases at J, with 29 bases in the middle. Germline CDR1 and CDR2: MRHNA and SNTAGT. Here the CDR3 DNA reads TGTGCCAGCAGACCACAGGAGTACAGAAGGGGCATAAGGGCCCAGCATTTT. As protein: CASRPQEYRRGIRAQHF.

This clonotype was detected ten times or more. This chain connects TRBV28 to TRBJ2-2; 7 nucleotides line up with TRBD1. This CDR3 spans 16 amino acids. In germline, CDR1 is MDHEN, CDR2 SYDVKM. J lost 4 bases, V lost 5 bases, and 10 bases had no gene match. The CDR3 DNA sequence: TGTGCCAGCAGTCTACGCAGGGGGTTAATCACCGGGGAGCTGTTTTTT. Its translation is CASSLRRGLITGELFF. The whole variable domain, remainder taken from reference TRBV28 and TRBJ2-2, is DVKVTQSSRYLVKRTGEKVFLECVQDMDHENMFWYRQDPGLGLRLIYFSYDVKMKEKGDIPEGYSVSREKKERFSLILESASTNQTSMYLCASSLRRGLITGELFFGEGSRLTVL.

The chain combines TRBV12-3 or TRBV12-4 with TRBJ2-5, with D possibly TRBD1 on 6 matching bases. The length of the CDR3 is 13 residues. V lost 5 bases, J lost 4 bases, and 11 bases lay in between. CDR3 nucleotide sequence: TGTGCCAGCAGTGCAACAGGGTCAGAGACCCAGTACTTC. Its translation is CASSATGSETQYF.

The chain employs TRBV19 and TRBJ1-2; no clear D gene. CDR1 and CDR2 from the germline V gene are LNHDA and SQIVND (reference sequence). Trimming took off 4 bases at V and 6 bases at J, with 6 bases between the two ends. There are 11 residues in the CDR3. The CDR3: CASSNIDGYTF. The CDR3 nucleotides read TGTGCCAGTAGTAACATTGATGGCTACACCTTC.